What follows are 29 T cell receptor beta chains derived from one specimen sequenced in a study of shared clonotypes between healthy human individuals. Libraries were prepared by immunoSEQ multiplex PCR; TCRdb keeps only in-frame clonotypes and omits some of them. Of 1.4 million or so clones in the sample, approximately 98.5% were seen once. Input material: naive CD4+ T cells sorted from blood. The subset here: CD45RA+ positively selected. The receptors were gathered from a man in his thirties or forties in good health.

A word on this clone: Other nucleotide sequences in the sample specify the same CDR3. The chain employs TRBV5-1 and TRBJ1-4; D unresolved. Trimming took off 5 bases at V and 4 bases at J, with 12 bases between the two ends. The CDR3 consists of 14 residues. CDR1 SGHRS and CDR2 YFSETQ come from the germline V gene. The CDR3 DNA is TGCGCCAGCAGTTTTGGAGGAGGTAATGAAAAACTGTTTTTT. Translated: CASSFGGGNEKLFF.

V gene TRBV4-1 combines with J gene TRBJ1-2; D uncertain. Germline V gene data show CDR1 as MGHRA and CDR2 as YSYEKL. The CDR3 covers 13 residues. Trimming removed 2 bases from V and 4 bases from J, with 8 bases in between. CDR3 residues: CASSQRQRYGYTF. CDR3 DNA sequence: TGCGCCAGCAGCCAAAGACAACGCTATGGCTACACCTTC.

In nucleotides, the CDR3 is TGCGCCAGCAGCTTGTTACGACAGACTAATGAGCAGTTCTTC. The encoded protein is CASSLLRQTNEQFF. The chain combines TRBV5-1 with TRBJ2-1; the D gene is possibly TRBD1 (5 bases). The CDR3 loop spans 14 amino acids. CDR1 and CDR2 (germline): SGHRS, YFSETQ. Trimming pared 1 base from V and 7 bases from J, leaving 12 bases between.

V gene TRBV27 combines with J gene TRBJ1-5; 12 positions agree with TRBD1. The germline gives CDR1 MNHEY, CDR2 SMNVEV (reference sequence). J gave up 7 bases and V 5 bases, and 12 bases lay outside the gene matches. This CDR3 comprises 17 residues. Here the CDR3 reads CASSPITGTGGEQPQHF. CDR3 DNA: TGTGCCAGCAGTCCTATCACCGGGACAGGGGGCGAACAGCCCCAGCATTTT.

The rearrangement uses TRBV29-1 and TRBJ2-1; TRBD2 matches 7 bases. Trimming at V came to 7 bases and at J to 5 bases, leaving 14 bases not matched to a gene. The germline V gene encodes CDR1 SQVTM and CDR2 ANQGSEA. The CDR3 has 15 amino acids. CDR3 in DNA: TGCAGCGCCGGGACTACCCTGAGTAAGAACAATGAGCAGTTCTTC. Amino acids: CSAGTTLSKNNEQFF.

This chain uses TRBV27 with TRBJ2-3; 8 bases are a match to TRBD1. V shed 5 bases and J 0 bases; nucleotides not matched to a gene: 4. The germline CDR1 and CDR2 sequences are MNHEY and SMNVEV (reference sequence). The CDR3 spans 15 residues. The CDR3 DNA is TGTGCCAGCAGTCTCAGGACAGGGAGCACAGATACGCAGTATTTT. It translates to CASSLRTGSTDTQYF.

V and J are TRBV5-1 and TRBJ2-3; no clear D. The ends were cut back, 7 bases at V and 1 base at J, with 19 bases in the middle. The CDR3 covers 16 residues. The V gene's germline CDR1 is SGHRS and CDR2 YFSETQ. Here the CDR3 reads CASRTDTILRTDTQYF. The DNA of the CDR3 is TGCGCCAGCCGAACCGACACTATCTTACGCACAGATACGCAGTATTTT.

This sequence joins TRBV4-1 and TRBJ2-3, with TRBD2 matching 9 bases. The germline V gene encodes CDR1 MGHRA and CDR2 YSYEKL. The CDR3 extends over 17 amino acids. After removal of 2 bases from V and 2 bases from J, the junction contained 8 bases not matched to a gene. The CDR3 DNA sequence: TGCGCCAGCAGCCAATGGACTAGCGCCGCGCCCACAGATACGCAGTATTTT. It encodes CASSQWTSAAPTDTQYF.

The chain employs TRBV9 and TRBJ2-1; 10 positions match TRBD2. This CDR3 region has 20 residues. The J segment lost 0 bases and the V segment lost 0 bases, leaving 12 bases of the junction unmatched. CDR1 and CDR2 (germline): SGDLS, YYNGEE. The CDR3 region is CASSVGDSGRPILSYNEQFF. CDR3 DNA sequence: TGTGCCAGCAGCGTAGGGGATAGCGGGAGGCCGATCCTCTCCTACAATGAGCAGTTCTTC.

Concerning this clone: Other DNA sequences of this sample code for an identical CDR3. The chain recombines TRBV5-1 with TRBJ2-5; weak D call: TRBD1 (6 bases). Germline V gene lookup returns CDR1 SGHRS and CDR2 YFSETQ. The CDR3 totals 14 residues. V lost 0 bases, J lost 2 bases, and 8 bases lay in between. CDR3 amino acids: CASSLEGGQETQYF. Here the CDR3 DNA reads TGCGCCAGCAGCTTGGAAGGGGGACAAGAGACCCAGTACTTC.

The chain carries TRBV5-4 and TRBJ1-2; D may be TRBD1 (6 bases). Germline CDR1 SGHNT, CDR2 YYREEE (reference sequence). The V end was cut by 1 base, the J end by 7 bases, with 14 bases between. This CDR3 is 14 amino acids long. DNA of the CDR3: TGTGCCAGCAGCTTGAAGGGCCCGGGGGCTGGCTACACCTTC. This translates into CASSLKGPGAGYTF.

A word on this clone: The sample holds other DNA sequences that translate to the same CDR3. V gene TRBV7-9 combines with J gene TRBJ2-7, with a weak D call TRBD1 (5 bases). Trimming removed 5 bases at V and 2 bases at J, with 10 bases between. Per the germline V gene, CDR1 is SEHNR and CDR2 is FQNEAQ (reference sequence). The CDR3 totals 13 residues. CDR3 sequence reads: CASSLAGTYEQYF. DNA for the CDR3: TGTGCCAGCAGCCTCGCAGGGACCTACGAGCAGTACTTC.

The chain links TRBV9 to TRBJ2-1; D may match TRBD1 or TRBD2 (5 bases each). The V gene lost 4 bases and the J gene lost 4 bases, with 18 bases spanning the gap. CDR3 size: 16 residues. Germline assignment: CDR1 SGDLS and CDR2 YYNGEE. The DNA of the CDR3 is TGTGCCAGCAGCAAAGGATCCGGGACGGAGTACAATGAGCAGTTCTTC. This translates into CASSKGSGTEYNEQFF. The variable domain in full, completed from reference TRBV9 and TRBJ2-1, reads DSGVTQTPKHLITATGQRVTLRCSPRSGDLSVYWYQQSLDQGLQFLIQYYNGEERAKGNILERFSAQQFPDLHSELNLSSLELGDSALYFCASSKGSGTEYNEQFFGPGTRLTVL.

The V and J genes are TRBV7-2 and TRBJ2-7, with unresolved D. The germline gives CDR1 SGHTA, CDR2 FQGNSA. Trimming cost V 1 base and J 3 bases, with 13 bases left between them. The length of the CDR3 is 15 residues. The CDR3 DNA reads TGTGCCAGCAGCTTAGAGCCCACACCGCTCTACGAGCAGTACTTC. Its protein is CASSLEPTPLYEQYF.

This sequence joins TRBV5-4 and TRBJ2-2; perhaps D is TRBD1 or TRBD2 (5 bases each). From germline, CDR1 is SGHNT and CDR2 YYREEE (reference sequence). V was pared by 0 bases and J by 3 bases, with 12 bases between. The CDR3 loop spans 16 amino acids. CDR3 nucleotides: TGTGCCAGCAGCTTGGAGGGACCCTGGGACACCGGGGAGCTGTTTTTT. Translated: CASSLEGPWDTGELFF.

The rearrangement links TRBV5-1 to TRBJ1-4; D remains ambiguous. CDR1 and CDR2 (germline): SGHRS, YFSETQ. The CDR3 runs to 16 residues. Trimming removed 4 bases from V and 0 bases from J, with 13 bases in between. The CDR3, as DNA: TGCGCCAGCAGCCTACCCTCCGGAACAACTAATGAAAAACTGTTTTTT. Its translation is CASSLPSGTTNEKLFF.

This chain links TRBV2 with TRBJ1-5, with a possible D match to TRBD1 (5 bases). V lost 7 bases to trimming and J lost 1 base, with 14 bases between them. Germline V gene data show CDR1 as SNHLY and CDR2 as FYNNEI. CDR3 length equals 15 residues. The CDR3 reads CASTLGVASNQPQHF. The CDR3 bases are TGTGCCAGCACCCTAGGGGTGGCGAGCAATCAGCCCCAGCATTTT.

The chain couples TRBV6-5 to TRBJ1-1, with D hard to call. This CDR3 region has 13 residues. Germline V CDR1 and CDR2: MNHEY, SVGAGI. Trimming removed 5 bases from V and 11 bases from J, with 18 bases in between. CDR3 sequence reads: CASSKRVTFEAFF. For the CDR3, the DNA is TGTGCCAGCAGTAAGAGGGTTACATTTGAGGCTTTCTTT.

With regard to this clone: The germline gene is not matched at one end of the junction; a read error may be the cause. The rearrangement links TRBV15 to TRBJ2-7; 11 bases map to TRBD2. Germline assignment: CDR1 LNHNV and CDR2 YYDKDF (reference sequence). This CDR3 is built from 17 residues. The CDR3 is CATSRHPGLAGSNEQYF. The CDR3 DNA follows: TGTGCCACCAGCAGGCATCCCGGACTAGCGGGCTCCAACGAGCAGTACTTC.

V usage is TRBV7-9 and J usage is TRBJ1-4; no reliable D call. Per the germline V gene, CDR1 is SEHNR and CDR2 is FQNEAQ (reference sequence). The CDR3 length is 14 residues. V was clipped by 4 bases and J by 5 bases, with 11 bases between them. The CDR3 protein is CASSSALINEKLFF. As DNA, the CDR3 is TGTGCCAGCAGCTCTGCACTAATCAATGAAAAACTGTTTTTT.

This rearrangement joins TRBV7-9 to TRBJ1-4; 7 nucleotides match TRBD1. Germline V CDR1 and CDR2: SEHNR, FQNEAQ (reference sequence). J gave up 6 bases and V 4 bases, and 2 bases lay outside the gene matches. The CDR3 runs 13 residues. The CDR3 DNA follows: TGTGCCAGCAGCTCAGGGGGGTATGAAAAACTGTTTTTT. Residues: CASSSGGYEKLFF.

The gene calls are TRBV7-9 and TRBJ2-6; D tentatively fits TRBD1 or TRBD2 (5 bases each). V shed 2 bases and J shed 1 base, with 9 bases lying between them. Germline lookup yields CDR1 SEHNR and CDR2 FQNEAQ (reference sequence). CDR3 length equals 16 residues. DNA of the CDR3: TGTGCCAGCAGCTTACGGGGCGGATCTGGGGCCAACGTCCTGACTTTC. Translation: CASSLRGGSGANVLTF.

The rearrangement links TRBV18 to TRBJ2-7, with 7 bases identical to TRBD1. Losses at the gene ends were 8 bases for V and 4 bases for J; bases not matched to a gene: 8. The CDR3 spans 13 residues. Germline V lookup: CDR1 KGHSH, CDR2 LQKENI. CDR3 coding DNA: TGTGCCAGCCGAGACAGGGTCCGTTACGAGCAGTACTTC. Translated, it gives CASRDRVRYEQYF.

DNA for the CDR3: TGTGCCAGCAGCTCTAGTAAGAACCGGGGATCGAACTATGGCTACACCTTC. Residues: CASSSSKNRGSNYGYTF. V gene TRBV5-4 combines with J gene TRBJ1-2; D is undetermined. Trimming pared 3 bases from V and 2 bases from J, leaving 20 bases between. The length of the CDR3 is 17 residues. Germline CDR1 and CDR2: SGHNT and YYREEE (reference sequence).

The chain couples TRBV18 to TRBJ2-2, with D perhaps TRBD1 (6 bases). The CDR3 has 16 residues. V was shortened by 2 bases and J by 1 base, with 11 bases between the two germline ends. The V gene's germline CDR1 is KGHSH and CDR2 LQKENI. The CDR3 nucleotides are TGTGCCAGCTCACCAGGGGGCGGGCAGAACACCGGGGAGCTGTTTTTT. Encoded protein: CASSPGGGQNTGELFF. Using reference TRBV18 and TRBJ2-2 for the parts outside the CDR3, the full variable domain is NAGVMQNPRHLVRRRGQEARLRCSPMKGHSHVYWYRQLPEEGLKFMVYLQKENIIDESGMPKERFSAEFPKEGPSILRIQQVVRGDSAAYFCASSPGGGQNTGELFFGEGSRLTVL.

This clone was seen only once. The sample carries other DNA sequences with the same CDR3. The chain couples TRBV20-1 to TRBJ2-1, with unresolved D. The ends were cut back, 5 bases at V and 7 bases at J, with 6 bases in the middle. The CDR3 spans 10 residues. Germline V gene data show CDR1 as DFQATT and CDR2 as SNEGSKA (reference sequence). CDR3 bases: TGCAGTGCTCTACGGAATGAGCAGTTCTTC. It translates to CSALRNEQFF.

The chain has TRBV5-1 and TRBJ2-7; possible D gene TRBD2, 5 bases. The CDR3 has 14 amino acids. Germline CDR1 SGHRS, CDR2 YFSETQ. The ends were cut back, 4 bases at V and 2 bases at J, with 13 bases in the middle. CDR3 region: CASSPSDSAYEQYF. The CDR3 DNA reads TGCGCCAGCAGCCCTTCGGACTCTGCCTACGAGCAGTACTTC.

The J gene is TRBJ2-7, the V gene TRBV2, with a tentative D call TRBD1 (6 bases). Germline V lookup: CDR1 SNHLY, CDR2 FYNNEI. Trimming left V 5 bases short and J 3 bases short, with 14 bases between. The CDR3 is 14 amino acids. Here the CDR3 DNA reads TGTGCCAGCAGTCTATACAGGGAAGGCTACGAGCAGTACTTC. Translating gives CASSLYREGYEQYF.

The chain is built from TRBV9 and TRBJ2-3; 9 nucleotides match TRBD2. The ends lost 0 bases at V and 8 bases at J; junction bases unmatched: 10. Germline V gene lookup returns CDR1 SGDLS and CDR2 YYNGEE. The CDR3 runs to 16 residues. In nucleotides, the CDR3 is TGTGCCAGCAGCGTAGCTTCCAGCGGGAGGTCTTCTACGCAGTATTTT. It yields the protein CASSVASSGRSSTQYF. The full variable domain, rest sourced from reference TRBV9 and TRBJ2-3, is DSGVTQTPKHLITATGQRVTLRCSPRSGDLSVYWYQQSLDQGLQFLIQYYNGEERAKGNILERFSAQQFPDLHSELNLSSLELGDSALYFCASSVASSGRSSTQYFGPGTRLTVL.